Detailed here is one T cell receptor beta chain. Its cognate antigen has yet to be identified. No much larger clone exists at a distance of one base, and base qualities are not known. Inclusive of the bounding cysteine and phenylalanine, the CDR3 is 14 residues long. Just the 42-base CDR3 DNA is kept, in frame starting at base 1. V and J lose 8 bases and 2 bases, and a span of 13 bases separates them. CDR1 and CDR2, looked up from the germline V gene, are ENHRY and SYGVKD. These data come from a study of long-term antiretroviral therapy in people with HIV (dated by TCRdb to between 2021 and 2024). A note on the overall study: Collection of the earliest samples took place about a decade ahead of the 2015 WHO recommendation for immediate ART, at a time when ART was typically delayed until CD4 counts fell. This retrospective serial study examined whether starting ART and sustained HIV suppression were associated with changes in the composition and diversity of the TRB repertoire in peripheral blood. A total of about 190 cryopreserved PBMC samples were contributed to the cohort by 30 adults with confirmed HIV infection, with samples collected serially over a mean of about 6 years (range 1-12). Of the approximately 28 participants with HIV, approximately ten were female. Test extractions of a monoclonal T-cell line alongside approximately 34 polyclonal samples showed no cross-contamination during QIAcube processing. Beyond this particular receptor, the publication reports: Narrower CDR3 length ranges were observed in HIV repertoires than in controls, and an antigen-experienced repertoire with only a slight naive shift after ART was suggested by the network structure. Because pre-ART samples had limited cell numbers, unsorted PBMC were profiled rather than sorted CD4+ and CD8+ T cells. Starting ART was linked to a significant rise in TRB diversity, yet even after long-term ART the diversity remained significantly lower than in transplant donor controls. The samples span the years 2004 to 2017, and the ART regimens used at that time may not be as effective as current regimens. Owing to limited PBMC availability, only the TCR beta chain was sequenced, without alpha chain pairing. The repertoire was dominated across all time points by expanded TRB clones identified before ART initiation, although this dominance was seen to fluctuate and to decrease in many PLHIV after ART. No data were available on ART adherence, viral resistance or therapy changes, limiting inferences about post-ART repertoire changes.

The immunoSEQ hsTCRB v3.0 assay was used at survey level resolution to sequence the TRB variable region. A depth of 40,000-50,000 T-cell genomes per sample was targeted for TRB sequencing. TRB libraries were pooled and sequenced on an Illumina MiSeq using a v3 150-cycle kit. The original methods were these. Repertoire analysis was run in R within a reproducible Nextflow workflow that covered QC, data transformation and analysis. Custom analyses were implemented in LymphoSeq2, an R package for AIRR-Seq data exploration. A few samples that yielded fewer than 5000 total TRB sequences were excluded, so that fewer than 200 HIV repertoires were analyzed. Among the 180 to 200 HIV repertoires that were kept, 59 were collected before ART initiation and more than 120 were collected after ART initiation. Each repertoire was downsampled to 5000 TRB nucleotide sequences, and summary statistics were averaged across 100 downsampling iterations. The analysis kept only TRB sequences whose CDR3 regions were at least seven amino acids long. Two measures captured diversity: a Shannon entropy-derived clonality score and the Gini coefficient. In the repertoire networks, any two of the top 5000 CDR3 amino acid sequences were linked whenever the two sequences differed by an edit distance of one. Antigen specificity groups and MHC restriction were predicted for TRB CDR3 amino acid sequences with GLIPH2. To flag known associations with CMV, EBV, HIV or tissue antigens, CDR3 amino acid sequences were compared against VDJdb and McPAS-TCR. Pre-ART, post-ART and control groups were compared with Wilcoxon signed-rank tests and Holm-Bonferroni correction. TCRdb carries this immuneACCESS record with in-frame sequences only. Its versions omit some clonotypes, under half of them owing to an unresolved V gene in the studies checked, with the rest unexplained. V and J calls plus clone size are reproduced from that table; the DNA served to infer D and trimming. The sample table holds about 18,000 clones, of which roughly 78% were seen once. The top ten constitute approximately 8.6% of the sample.

Participants were included only if at least one PBMC sample before ART initiation and at least two post-ART samples were available. Every participant with HIV received treatment in the United States of America. Before DNA extraction, cryopreserved samples containing about 0.9-11 million PBMC were thawed and washed. At the time of the earliest PBMC sample for each participant with HIV, ages ranged from roughly 23 to 55 years. Each participant contributed PBMC samples from 1-4 timepoints before ART initiation and 2-8 timepoints after ART initiation, with a median of 7 samples. For every participant, serial HIV viral load, CD4+ T-cell count, ART history and demographic data were obtained. Genomic DNA was extracted from unsorted PBMC with a Qiagen kit on a QIAcube, with processing performed in batches of 12 samples.

This chain is built from TRBV10-3 and TRBJ2-1; the D gene is perhaps TRBD1 or TRBD2, each of them matching over 5 bases. This TCR came from a woman in her 40s with HIV. This material consisted of unsorted PBMCs, taken at the start of antiretroviral therapy, before treatment. The nucleotide sequence is TGTGCCATCGCTCTAGAGGGGACCTACAATGAGCAGTTCTTC. The resulting protein is CAIALEGTYNEQFF.